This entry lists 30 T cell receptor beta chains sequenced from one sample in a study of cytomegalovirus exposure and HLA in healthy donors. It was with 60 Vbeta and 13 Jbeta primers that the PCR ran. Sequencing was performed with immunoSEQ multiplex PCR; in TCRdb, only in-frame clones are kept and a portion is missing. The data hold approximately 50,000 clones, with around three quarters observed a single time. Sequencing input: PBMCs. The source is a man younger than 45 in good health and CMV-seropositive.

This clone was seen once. The CDR3: CASSIVRTGNSPLHF. CDR3 coding DNA: TGTGCCAGTAGTATAGTTCGGACGGGGAATTCACCCCTCCACTTT. This sequence joins TRBV19 and TRBJ1-6; unclear D gene. Trimming took 1 base from V and 7 from J, leaving 11 bases between them. Per germline, CDR1 LNHDA and CDR2 SQIVND (reference sequence). CDR3 length: 15 amino acids.

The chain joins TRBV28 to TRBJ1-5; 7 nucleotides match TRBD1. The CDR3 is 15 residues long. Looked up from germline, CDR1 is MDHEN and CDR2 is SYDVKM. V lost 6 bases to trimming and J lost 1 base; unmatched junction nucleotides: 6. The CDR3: CASSLGQPSNQPQHF. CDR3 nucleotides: TGTGCCAGCAGCCTGGGACAGCCAAGCAATCAGCCCCAGCATTTT.

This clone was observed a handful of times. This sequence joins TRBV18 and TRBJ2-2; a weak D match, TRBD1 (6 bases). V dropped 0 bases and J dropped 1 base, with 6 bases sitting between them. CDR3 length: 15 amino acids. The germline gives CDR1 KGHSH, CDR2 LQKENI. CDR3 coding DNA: TGTGCCAGCTCACCACCACAGGGGAACACCGGGGAGCTGTTTTTT. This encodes CASSPPQGNTGELFF.

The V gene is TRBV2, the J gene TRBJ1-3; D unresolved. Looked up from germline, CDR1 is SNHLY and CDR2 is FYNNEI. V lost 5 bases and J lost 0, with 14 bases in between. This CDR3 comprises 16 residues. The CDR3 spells CASSLLPSASGNTIYF. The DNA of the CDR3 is TGTGCCAGCAGTCTACTACCGAGTGCCTCTGGAAACACCATATATTTT.

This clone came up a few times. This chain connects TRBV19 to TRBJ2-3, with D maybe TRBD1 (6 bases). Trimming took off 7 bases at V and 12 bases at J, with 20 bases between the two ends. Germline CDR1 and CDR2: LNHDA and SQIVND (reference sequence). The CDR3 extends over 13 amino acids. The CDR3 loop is CASTQLGARLQYF. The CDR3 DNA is TGTGCCAGTACCCAACTGGGGGCGCGGCTCCAGTATTTT.

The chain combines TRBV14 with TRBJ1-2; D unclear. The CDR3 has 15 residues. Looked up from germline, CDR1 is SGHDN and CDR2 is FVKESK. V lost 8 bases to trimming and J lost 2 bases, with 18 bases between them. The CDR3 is CASSDPSRLNYGYTF. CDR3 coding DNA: TGTGCCAGCTCGGATCCCTCGAGACTCAACTATGGCTACACCTTC.

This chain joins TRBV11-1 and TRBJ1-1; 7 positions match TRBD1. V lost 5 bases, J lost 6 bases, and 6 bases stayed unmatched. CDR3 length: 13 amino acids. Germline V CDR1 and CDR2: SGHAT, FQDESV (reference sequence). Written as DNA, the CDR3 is TGTGCCAGCAGCCCCCGACAGGGCCCTGAAGCTTTCTTT. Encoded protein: CASSPRQGPEAFF.

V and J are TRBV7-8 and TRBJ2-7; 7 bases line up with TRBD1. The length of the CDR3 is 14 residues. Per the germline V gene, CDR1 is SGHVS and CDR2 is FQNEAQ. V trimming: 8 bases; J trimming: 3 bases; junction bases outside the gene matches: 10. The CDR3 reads CASRRQGEGYEQYF. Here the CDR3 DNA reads TGTGCCAGCCGACGACAGGGCGAGGGCTACGAGCAGTACTTC.

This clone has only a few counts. This CDR3 reads CASPGTFSYEQYF. The DNA for the CDR3 is TGTGCCAGCCCCGGGACATTCTCCTACGAGCAGTACTTC. The gene calls are TRBV6-4 and TRBJ2-7; D possibly corresponds to TRBD1 (6 bases). V lost 8 bases, J lost 0 bases, and 11 bases lay in between. This CDR3 contains 13 residues. CDR1 is MRHNA, CDR2 SNTAGT, per germline.

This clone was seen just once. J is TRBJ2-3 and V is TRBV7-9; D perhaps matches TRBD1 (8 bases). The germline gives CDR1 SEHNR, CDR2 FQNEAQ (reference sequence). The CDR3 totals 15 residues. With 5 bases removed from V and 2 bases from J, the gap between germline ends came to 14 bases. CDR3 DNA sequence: TGTGCCAGCAGCCTACAGGGGGGGGACACAGATACGCAGTATTTT. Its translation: CASSLQGGDTDTQYF.

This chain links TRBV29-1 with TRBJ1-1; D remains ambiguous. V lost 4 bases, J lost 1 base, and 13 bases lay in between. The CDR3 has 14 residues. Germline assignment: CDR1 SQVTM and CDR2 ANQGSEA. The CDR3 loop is CSVAQRLSNTEAFF. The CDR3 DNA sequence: TGCAGCGTTGCCCAGCGACTTTCGAACACTGAAGCTTTCTTT. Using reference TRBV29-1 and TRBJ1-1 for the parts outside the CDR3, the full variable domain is SAVISQKPSRDICQRGTSLTIQCQVDSQVTMMFWYRQQPGQSLTLIATANQGSEATYESGFVIDKFPISRPNLTFSTLTVSNMSPEDSSIYLCSVAQRLSNTEAFFGQGTRLTVV.

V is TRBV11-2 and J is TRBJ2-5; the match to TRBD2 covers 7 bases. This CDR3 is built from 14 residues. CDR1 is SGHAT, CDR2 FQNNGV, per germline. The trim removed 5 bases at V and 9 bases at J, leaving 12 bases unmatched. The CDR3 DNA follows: TGTGCCAGCAGCCCTGCGGGCGGTCTAGCGGCCCAGTACTTC. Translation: CASSPAGGLAAQYF.

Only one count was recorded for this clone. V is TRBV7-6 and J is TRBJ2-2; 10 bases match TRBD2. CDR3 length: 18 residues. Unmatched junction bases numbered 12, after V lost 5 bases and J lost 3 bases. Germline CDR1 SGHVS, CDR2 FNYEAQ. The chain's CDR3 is CASSITLAGVEYTGELFF. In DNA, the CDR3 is TGTGCCAGCAGCATAACCCTAGCGGGGGTGGAGTACACCGGGGAGCTGTTTTTT.

The CDR3 loop reads CASSPLGTDEEQYF. CDR3 sequence (DNA): TGTGCCAGCAGTCCCCTCGGGACAGACGAAGAGCAGTACTTC. This sequence joins TRBV27 and TRBJ2-7, with 7 nucleotides matching TRBD1. Trimming at V came to 5 bases and at J to 7 bases, leaving 11 bases not matched to a gene. This CDR3 region has 14 residues. Germline CDR1 MNHEY, CDR2 SMNVEV (reference sequence).

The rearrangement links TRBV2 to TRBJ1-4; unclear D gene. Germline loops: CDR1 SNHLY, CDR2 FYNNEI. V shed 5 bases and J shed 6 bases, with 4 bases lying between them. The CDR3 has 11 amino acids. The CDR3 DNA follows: TGTGCCAGCAGTCAGGATGAAAAACTGTTTTTT. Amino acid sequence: CASSQDEKLFF.

CDR3 sequence: CASSLDAANTEAFF. The DNA for the CDR3 is TGCGCCAGCAGCTTGGACGCGGCGAACACTGAAGCTTTCTTT. This chain links TRBV5-1 with TRBJ1-1; D is undetermined. Germline CDR1 reads SGHRS; CDR2 reads YFSETQ. This CDR3 has 14 residues. Trimming took 0 bases from V and 1 from J, leaving 7 bases between them.

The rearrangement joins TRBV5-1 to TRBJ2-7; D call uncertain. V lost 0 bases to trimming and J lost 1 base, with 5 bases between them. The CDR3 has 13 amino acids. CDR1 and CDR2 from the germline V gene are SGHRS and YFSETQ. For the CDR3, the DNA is TGCGCCAGCAGCTTGGCAGGTTCCTACGAGCAGTACTTC. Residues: CASSLAGSYEQYF. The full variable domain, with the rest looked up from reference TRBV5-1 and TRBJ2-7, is KAGVTQTPRYLIKTRGQQVTLSCSPISGHRSVSWYQQTPGQGLQFLFEYFSETQRNKGNFPGRFSGRQFSNSRSEMNVSTLELGDSALYLCASSLAGSYEQYFGPGTRLTVT.

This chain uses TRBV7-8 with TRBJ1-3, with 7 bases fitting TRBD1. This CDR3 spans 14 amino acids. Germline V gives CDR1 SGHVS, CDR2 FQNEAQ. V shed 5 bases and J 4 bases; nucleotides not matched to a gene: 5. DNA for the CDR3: TGTGCCAGCAGCAGACAGGGATCCGGAAACACCATATATTTT. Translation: CASSRQGSGNTIYF.

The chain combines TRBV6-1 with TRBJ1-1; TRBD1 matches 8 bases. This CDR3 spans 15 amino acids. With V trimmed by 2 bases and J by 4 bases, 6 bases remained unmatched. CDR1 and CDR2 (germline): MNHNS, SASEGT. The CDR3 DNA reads TGTGCCAGCAGTGAACGTTGGACAGGGCTCACTGAAGCTTTCTTT. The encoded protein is CASSERWTGLTEAFF.

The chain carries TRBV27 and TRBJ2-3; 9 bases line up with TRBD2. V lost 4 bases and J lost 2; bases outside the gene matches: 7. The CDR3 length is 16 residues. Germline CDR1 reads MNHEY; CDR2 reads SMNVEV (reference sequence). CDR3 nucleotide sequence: TGTGCCAGCAGTTCCGGGACTAGCTACTCCACAGATACGCAGTATTTT. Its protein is CASSSGTSYSTDTQYF.

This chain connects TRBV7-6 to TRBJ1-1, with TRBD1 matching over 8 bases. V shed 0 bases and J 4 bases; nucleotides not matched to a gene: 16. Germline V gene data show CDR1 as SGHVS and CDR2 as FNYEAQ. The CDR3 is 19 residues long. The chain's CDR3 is CASSLAPLPRTGSGTEAFF. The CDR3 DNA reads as TGTGCCAGCAGCTTAGCGCCCCTCCCCCGGACAGGGTCGGGCACTGAAGCTTTCTTT.

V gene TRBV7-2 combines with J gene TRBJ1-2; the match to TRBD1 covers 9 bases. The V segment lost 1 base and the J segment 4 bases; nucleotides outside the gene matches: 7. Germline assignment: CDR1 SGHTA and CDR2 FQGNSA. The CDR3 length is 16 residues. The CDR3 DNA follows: TGTGCCAGCAGCTTAGTAACCGGGACAGGGACCTATGGCTACACCTTC. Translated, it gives CASSLVTGTGTYGYTF.

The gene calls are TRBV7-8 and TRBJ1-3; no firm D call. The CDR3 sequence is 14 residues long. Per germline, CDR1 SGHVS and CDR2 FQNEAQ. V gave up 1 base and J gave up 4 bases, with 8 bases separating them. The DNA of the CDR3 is TGTGCCAGCAGCTTAGGGTTCGGGGGAAACACCATATATTTT. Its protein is CASSLGFGGNTIYF.

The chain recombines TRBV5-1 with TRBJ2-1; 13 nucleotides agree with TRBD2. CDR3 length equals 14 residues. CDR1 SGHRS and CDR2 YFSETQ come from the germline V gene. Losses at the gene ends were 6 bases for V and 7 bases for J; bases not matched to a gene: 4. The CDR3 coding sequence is TGCGCCAGCATCCGGACTAGCGGGGGTAATGAGCAGTTCTTC. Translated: CASIRTSGGNEQFF.

The CDR3 sequence is CAAERNRWTYEQYF. For the CDR3, the DNA is TGTGCCGCAGAAAGGAACAGGTGGACCTACGAGCAGTACTTC. The genes are TRBV2 and TRBJ2-7; a possible D gene is TRBD1 (5 bases). With 11 bases removed from V and 2 bases from J, the gap between germline ends came to 19 bases. The CDR3 is made up of 14 amino acids. CDR1 and CDR2 from the germline V gene are SNHLY and FYNNEI.

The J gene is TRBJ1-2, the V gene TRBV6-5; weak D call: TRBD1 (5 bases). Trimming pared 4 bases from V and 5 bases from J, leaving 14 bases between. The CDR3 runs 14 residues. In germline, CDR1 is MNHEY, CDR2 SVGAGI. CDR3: CASSLRHRNYGYTF. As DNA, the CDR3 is TGTGCCAGCAGTTTAAGGCACAGGAATTATGGCTACACCTTC.

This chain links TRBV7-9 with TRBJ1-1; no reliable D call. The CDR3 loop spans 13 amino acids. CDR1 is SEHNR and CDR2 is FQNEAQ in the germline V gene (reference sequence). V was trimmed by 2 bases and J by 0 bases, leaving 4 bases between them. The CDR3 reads CASSLPMNTEAFF. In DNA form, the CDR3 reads TGTGCCAGCAGCTTACCCATGAACACTGAAGCTTTCTTT.

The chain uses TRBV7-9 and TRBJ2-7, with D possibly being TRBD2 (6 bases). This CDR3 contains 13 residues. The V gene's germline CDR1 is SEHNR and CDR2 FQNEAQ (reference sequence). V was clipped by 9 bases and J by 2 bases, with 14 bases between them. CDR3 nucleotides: TGTGCCAGTCGGGGAGGATCGACCTACGAGCAGTACTTC. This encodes CASRGGSTYEQYF.

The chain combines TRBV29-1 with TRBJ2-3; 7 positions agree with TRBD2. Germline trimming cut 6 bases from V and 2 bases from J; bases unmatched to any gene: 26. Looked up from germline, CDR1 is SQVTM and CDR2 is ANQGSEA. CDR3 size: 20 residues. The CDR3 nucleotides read TGCAGCGTAGCCCTTATAAGCCGGATGGGGGGGAAAGCTTCCACAGATACGCAGTATTTT. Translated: CSVALISRMGGKASTDTQYF.

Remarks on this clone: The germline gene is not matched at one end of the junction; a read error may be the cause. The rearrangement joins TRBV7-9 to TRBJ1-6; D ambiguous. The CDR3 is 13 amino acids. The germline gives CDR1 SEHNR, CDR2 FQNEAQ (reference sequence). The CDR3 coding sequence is TGTTCCAGCAGCTTAGACCCGGAGGTGACCCTCCACTTT. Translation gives CSSSLDPEVTLHF. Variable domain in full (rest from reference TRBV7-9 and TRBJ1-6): DTGVSQNPRHKITKRGQNVTFRCDPISEHNRLYWYRQTLGQGPEFLTYFQNEAQLEKSRLLSDRFSAERPKGSFSTLEIQRTEQGDSAMYLCSSSLDPEVTLHFGNGTRLTVT.